These 17 T cell receptor beta chains were all obtained from the same sample, sequenced in a study of OX40 agonist ivuxolimab in advanced cancers. The data were produced by immunoSEQ multiplex PCR, yet TCRdb's version contains in-frame clones alone and is incomplete. Here the sample spans about 50,000 clones, around 77% being singletons. Specimen: CD4+ or CD8+ T cells sorted from blood, collected in a trial of the OX40 agonist ivuxolimab. Receptors originate from an adult with an advanced solid tumor such as melanoma, head and neck, liver or kidney cancer.

The chain has TRBV20-1 and TRBJ1-5; D not certain. The germline V and J ends were trimmed by 3 bases and 4 bases, with 1 base remaining between them. Germline loops: CDR1 DFQATT, CDR2 SNEGSKA (reference sequence). The length of the CDR3 is 10 residues. The CDR3 nucleotides read TGCAGTGCTAGTAATCAGCCCCAGCATTTT. It translates to CSASNQPQHF.

The chain joins TRBV5-1 to TRBJ2-2, with 11 nucleotides matching TRBD2. The length of the CDR3 is 15 residues. The J segment lost 7 bases and the V segment lost 2 bases, leaving 4 bases of the junction unmatched. The germline V gene has CDR1 SGHRS and CDR2 YFSETQ. The CDR3 region is CASSFLGLAVGELFF. CDR3 coding DNA: TGCGCCAGCAGCTTCCTGGGACTAGCGGTCGGGGAGCTGTTTTTT.

This clone showed up just once. The chain recombines TRBV15 with TRBJ1-1; D gene unclear. V lost 5 bases and J 2 bases, leaving 12 bases between the germline ends. CDR3 length equals 14 residues. Germline CDR1 is LNHNV and CDR2 is YYDKDF (reference sequence). CDR3 sequence: CATSSPAGNTEAFF. The CDR3 region has the DNA TGTGCCACCAGCTCACCGGCCGGTAACACTGAAGCTTTCTTT.

The chain carries TRBV7-9 and TRBJ2-5; a possible D gene is TRBD2 (5 bases). V shed 3 bases and J shed 5 bases, with 16 bases lying between them. The V gene's germline CDR1 is SEHNR and CDR2 FQNEAQ (reference sequence). This CDR3 has 15 amino acids. The CDR3 sequence is CASSFPRSSGETQYF. DNA of the CDR3: TGTGCCAGCAGCTTTCCGAGGTCCTCGGGGGAGACCCAGTACTTC.

The chain is built from TRBV6-5 and TRBJ1-2, with 9 bases lining up with TRBD1. This CDR3 region has 13 residues. Looked up from germline, CDR1 is MNHEY and CDR2 is SVGAGI. The ends lost 5 bases at V and 4 bases at J; junction bases unmatched: 2. The CDR3 nucleotides are TGTGCCAGCAGTCAGGACAGGGGCTATGGCTACACCTTC. Protein sequence: CASSQDRGYGYTF.

CDR3 sequence (DNA): TGTGCCAGTGCCCAGTCCGCTGCCAAAAACATTCAGTACTTC. It translates to CASAQSAAKNIQYF. V is TRBV19 and J is TRBJ2-4; D is uncertain. CDR3 size: 14 residues. CDR1 LNHDA and CDR2 SQIVND come from the germline V gene (reference sequence). V lost 8 bases, J lost 1 base, and 12 bases lay in between. Variable domain in full (rest from reference TRBV19 and TRBJ2-4): DGGITQSPKYLFRKEGQNVTLSCEQNLNHDAMYWYRQDPGQGLRLIYYSQIVNDFQKGDIAEGYSVSREKKESFPLTVTSAQKNPTAFYLCASAQSAAKNIQYFGAGTRLSVL.

The chain links TRBV18 to TRBJ2-3; D gene unclear. The V gene's germline CDR1 is KGHSH and CDR2 LQKENI. The CDR3 loop spans 12 amino acids. V lost 4 bases, J lost 5 bases, and 7 bases lay in between. DNA of the CDR3: TGTGCCAGCTCACAAGACCGAGATACGCAGTATTTT. It is translated as CASSQDRDTQYF.

The chain employs TRBV20-1 and TRBJ1-2; no definite D call. Trimming stripped 1 base from V and 4 bases from J, with 4 bases between. The CDR3 runs 11 residues. Per the germline V gene, CDR1 is DFQATT and CDR2 is SNEGSKA (reference sequence). This CDR3 is CSARVSYGYTF. The CDR3 DNA reads as TGCAGTGCTAGAGTCAGCTATGGCTACACCTTC.

The gene calls are TRBV9 and TRBJ2-1, with TRBD1 matching 7 bases. CDR1 and CDR2 from the germline V gene are SGDLS and YYNGEE. The CDR3 spans 16 residues. J gave up 7 bases and V 0 bases, and 10 bases lay outside the gene matches. CDR3 nucleotide sequence: TGTGCCAGCAGCGTAGCAACAGGGGCAGGACGGAATGAGCAGTTCTTC. Protein sequence: CASSVATGAGRNEQFF.

The J gene is TRBJ1-1, the V gene TRBV14; D unclear. This CDR3 contains 13 residues. In germline, CDR1 is SGHDN, CDR2 FVKESK. V was shortened by 5 bases and J by 3 bases, with 10 bases between the two germline ends. The chain's CDR3 is CASSARHHTEAFF. CDR3 in DNA: TGTGCCAGCAGCGCAAGGCACCACACTGAAGCTTTCTTT.

Only a few counts were recorded for this clone. This chain uses TRBV7-2 with TRBJ2-1; D is undetermined. This CDR3 contains 13 residues. The germline CDR1 and CDR2 sequences are SGHTA and FQGNSA. Trimming removed 5 bases at V and 10 bases at J, with 15 bases between. The DNA of the CDR3 is TGTGCCAGCAGCCCCTCGGGCCTCCGAGAGCAGTTCTTC. This sequence encodes CASSPSGLREQFF.

A remark on this clone: At one boundary the junction diverges from the germline segment, which might be a read error. Other DNA sequences in this sample translate to the same CDR3. The chain uses TRBV20-1 and TRBJ1-2; TRBD1 aligns across 7 bases. CDR3 length: 11 residues. The germline gives CDR1 DFQATT, CDR2 SNEGSKA (reference sequence). The CDR3 nucleotides read TGCAGTGCCAGAGGGGGCGGCGGCTACACCTTC. Protein sequence: CSARGGGGYTF.

In its sample, this clone was seen a few times. The J gene is TRBJ1-5, the V gene TRBV6-1; D is unresolved. Germline CDR1 reads MNHNS; CDR2 reads SASEGT. V lost 7 bases and J 3 bases, leaving 16 bases between the germline ends. This CDR3 contains 15 residues. CDR3 in amino acids: CASMPGSSYNQPQHF. The DNA of the CDR3 is TGTGCCAGCATGCCAGGATCCTCCTACAATCAGCCCCAGCATTTT.

The CDR3 protein is CASSLSAGNGYTF. The CDR3 DNA is TGTGCCAGCAGTTTATCCGCAGGGAATGGCTACACCTTC. The chain recombines TRBV28 with TRBJ1-2; D perhaps matches TRBD1 (5 bases). This CDR3 is 13 amino acids long. V gave up 1 base and J gave up 6 bases, with 9 bases separating them. The germline V gene has CDR1 MDHEN and CDR2 SYDVKM.

The rearrangement uses TRBV5-1 and TRBJ2-3; D remains unclear. Germline lookup yields CDR1 SGHRS and CDR2 YFSETQ. This CDR3 region has 14 residues. Trimming removed 4 bases from V and 2 bases from J, with 11 bases in between. CDR3 region: CASSLGRITDTQYF. CDR3 nucleotide sequence: TGCGCCAGCAGCCTGGGCAGGATCACAGATACGCAGTATTTT.

The chain couples TRBV2 to TRBJ1-4; D call uncertain. Per germline, CDR1 SNHLY and CDR2 FYNNEI. This CDR3 has 14 residues. V dropped 7 bases and J dropped 5 bases, with 14 bases sitting between them. In DNA form, the CDR3 reads TGTGCCAGCAACCGGCGGCAGTCAAATGAAAAACTGTTTTTT. It is translated as CASNRRQSNEKLFF.

The chain has TRBV10-2 and TRBJ2-7; the D gene is possibly TRBD1 (6 bases). The V gene's germline CDR1 is WSHSY and CDR2 SAAADI. The CDR3 runs to 15 residues. V lost 0 bases and J lost 4, with 13 bases in between. The CDR3 reads CASSESSGTRYEQYF. Here the CDR3 DNA reads TGCGCCAGCAGTGAGTCTTCTGGGACAAGATACGAGCAGTACTTC.